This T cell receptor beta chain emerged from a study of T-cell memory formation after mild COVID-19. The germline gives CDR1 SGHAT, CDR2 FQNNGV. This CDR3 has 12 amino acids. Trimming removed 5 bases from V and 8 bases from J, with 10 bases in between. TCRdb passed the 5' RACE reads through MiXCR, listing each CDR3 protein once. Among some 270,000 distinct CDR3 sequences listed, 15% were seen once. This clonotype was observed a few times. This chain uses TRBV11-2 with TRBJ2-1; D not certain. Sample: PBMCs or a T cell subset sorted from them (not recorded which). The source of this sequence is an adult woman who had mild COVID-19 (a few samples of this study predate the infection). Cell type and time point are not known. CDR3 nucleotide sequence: TGTGCCAGCAGCCCACACGCGGATGAGCAGTTCTTC. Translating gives CASSPHADEQFF.